The 9 T cell receptor beta chains below all came from one sample that was sequenced in a study of beta chain features in type 1 diabetes. Study-level findings and limits: The study found moderately but significantly shorter TCRB CDR3s in all four CD4+ subsets of Type 1 diabetes patients.

The study reverse transcribed the entire isolated RNA, so it sequenced expressed TCRB transcripts. Some clones are missing from TCRdb's copy, which holds only in-frame ones; the method was immunoSEQ multiplex PCR. The data show 300,000 to 350,000 clones, less than 15% seen once. Their cognate antigens are unknown. The specimen sequenced was naive CD4+ T cells from blood. These receptor sequences come from a woman aged 18-29 years with type 1 diabetes.

There are a few counts of this clone. J is TRBJ2-3 and V is TRBV25-1; 10 bases are a match to TRBD2. The CDR3 contains 18 residues. Germline V gene data show CDR1 as MGHDK and CDR2 as SYGVNS. The J segment lost 4 bases and the V segment lost 1 base, leaving 11 bases of the junction unmatched. The CDR3 is CASSEWGRLAGLSDTQYF. CDR3 coding DNA: TGTGCCAGCAGTGAATGGGGCCGACTAGCGGGCCTCTCAGATACGCAGTATTTT.

This clone has only a few counts. The genes are TRBV10-3 and TRBJ1-2; D is perhaps TRBD1 (6 bases). This CDR3 is 13 amino acids long. Trimming stripped 8 bases from V and 6 bases from J, with 16 bases between. Germline assignment: CDR1 ENHRY and CDR2 SYGVKD. CDR3 in DNA: TGTGCCATCGAGAGGGGGAAAGGACATGGCTACACCTTC. It translates to CAIERGKGHGYTF.

A few counts support this clone. The chain joins TRBV9 to TRBJ1-1; 8 bases map to TRBD1. The V gene's germline CDR1 is SGDLS and CDR2 YYNGEE. V dropped 4 bases and J dropped 1; count of bases not matched to a gene: 3. The CDR3 totals 14 residues. The DNA of the CDR3 is TGTGCCAGCAGCTCGACAGGGGCGAACACTGAAGCTTTCTTT. Protein product: CASSSTGANTEAFF.

This clone was counted between two and nine times. In the same sample, other DNA sequences code for this CDR3. This rearrangement joins TRBV11-2 to TRBJ1-1; a weak D match, TRBD1 (6 bases). CDR1 is SGHAT, CDR2 FQNNGV, per germline. V was clipped by 6 bases and J by 1 base, with 9 bases between them. The CDR3 runs to 13 residues. The CDR3 is CASSSDRNTEAFF. CDR3 bases: TGTGCCAGCAGTTCGGACAGGAACACTGAAGCTTTCTTT. Together with reference TRBV11-2 and TRBJ1-1, the CDR3 gives the full variable domain: EAGVAQSPRYKIIEKRQSVAFWCNPISGHATLYWYQQILGQGPKLLIQFQNNGVVDDSQLPKDRFSAERLKGVDSTLKIQPAKLEDSAVYLCASSSDRNTEAFFGQGTRLTVV.

The J gene is TRBJ1-1, the V gene TRBV10-3; D might be TRBD1 (6 bases). The germline V and J ends were trimmed by 2 bases and 4 bases, with 11 bases remaining between them. The CDR3 spans 14 residues. Germline CDR1 ENHRY, CDR2 SYGVKD. The CDR3: CAISERTDSTEAFF. Here the CDR3 DNA reads TGTGCCATCAGTGAGAGGACAGACTCCACTGAAGCTTTCTTT.

V usage is TRBV28 and J usage is TRBJ2-5; D is perhaps TRBD1 (6 bases). CDR1 is MDHEN and CDR2 is SYDVKM in the germline V gene. Trimming removed 3 bases from V and 2 bases from J, with 13 bases in between. The CDR3 totals 15 residues. CDR3 in amino acids: CASSFHDRSQETQYF. The CDR3, as DNA: TGTGCCAGCAGTTTCCACGACAGGTCGCAAGAGACCCAGTACTTC.

The chain links TRBV28 to TRBJ2-3; TRBD2 might be the D (5 bases). This CDR3 is built from 14 residues. Per the germline V gene, CDR1 is MDHEN and CDR2 is SYDVKM. V was shortened by 7 bases and J by 2 bases, with 13 bases between the two germline ends. For the CDR3, the DNA is TGTGCCAGCAACACGCCAGCGGCCACAGATACGCAGTATTTT. It encodes CASNTPAATDTQYF.

The CDR3 loop reads CASSLSGRAGNEQFF. CDR3 nucleotides: TGTGCCAGCAGCCTTAGCGGGAGGGCCGGCAATGAGCAGTTCTTC. The rearrangement uses TRBV5-8 and TRBJ2-1; TRBD2 matches 11 bases. The ends lost 4 bases at V and 6 bases at J; junction bases unmatched: 6. The CDR3 runs to 15 residues. Germline CDR1 SGHTS, CDR2 YDEGEE.

This clone was counted a few times. The CDR3: CASSKTGDPYNEQFF. In DNA, the CDR3 is TGCGCCAGCAGCAAAACAGGGGACCCCTACAATGAGCAGTTCTTC. The rearrangement joins TRBV5-1 to TRBJ2-1; the match to TRBD1 covers 7 bases. Per the germline V gene, CDR1 is SGHRS and CDR2 is YFSETQ. The CDR3 extends over 15 amino acids. The trim removed 4 bases at V and 2 bases at J, leaving 6 bases unmatched.